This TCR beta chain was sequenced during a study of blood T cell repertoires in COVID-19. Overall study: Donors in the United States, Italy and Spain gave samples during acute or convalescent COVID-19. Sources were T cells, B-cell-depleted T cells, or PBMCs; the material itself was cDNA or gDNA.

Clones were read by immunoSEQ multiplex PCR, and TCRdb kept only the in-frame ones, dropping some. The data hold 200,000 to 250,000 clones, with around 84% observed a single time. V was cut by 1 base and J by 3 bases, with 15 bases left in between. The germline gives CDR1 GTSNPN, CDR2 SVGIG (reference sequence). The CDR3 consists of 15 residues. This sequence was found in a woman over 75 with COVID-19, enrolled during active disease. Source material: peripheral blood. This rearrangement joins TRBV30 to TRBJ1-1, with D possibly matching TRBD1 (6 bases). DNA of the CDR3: TGTGCCTGGAGTGGGGGGGGCCTGGGGGACACTGAAGCTTTCTTT. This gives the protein CAWSGGGLGDTEAFF.